A single sample gave rise to the 9 T cell receptor beta chains below, sequenced in a study of control samples from healthy donors and cancer patients. TCRdb's copy holds only in-frame clones and misses some; the assay was immunoSEQ multiplex PCR. The table records approximately 52,000 clones, 95% to 97% of them present only once. The sequencing sample was made of blood. The receptors were gathered from a woman aged 18-29 years in good health.

The J gene is TRBJ1-1, the V gene TRBV7-3; no definite D call. CDR1 is SGHTA, CDR2 FQGTGA, per germline. V shed 0 bases and J shed 6 bases, with 8 bases lying between them. CDR3 length: 13 amino acids. CDR3 DNA sequence: TGTGCCAGCAGCTTAACTGGGCTGGCTGAAGCTTTCTTT. Its translation is CASSLTGLAEAFF.

The genes are TRBV6-6 and TRBJ1-2, with no clear D. This CDR3 is built from 13 residues. Trimming stripped 7 bases from V and 1 base from J, with 10 bases between. CDR1 is MNHNY, CDR2 SVGAGI, per germline (reference sequence). The CDR3 sequence is CASNRRDNYGYTF. The DNA of the CDR3 is TGTGCCAGCAATCGTCGGGATAACTATGGCTACACCTTC.

This chain connects TRBV5-1 to TRBJ1-1; weak D call: TRBD1 (5 bases). The CDR3 has 13 amino acids. Looked up from germline, CDR1 is SGHRS and CDR2 is YFSETQ. Trimming removed 4 bases from V and 4 bases from J, with 11 bases in between. The CDR3 loop reads CASSPGRSTEAFF. CDR3 DNA: TGCGCCAGCAGCCCGGGACGGTCCACTGAAGCTTTCTTT.

The rearrangement links TRBV7-6 to TRBJ1-1; D gene unclear. Germline assignment: CDR1 SGHVS and CDR2 FNYEAQ. V lost 4 bases to trimming and J lost 1 base, with 7 bases between them. The length of the CDR3 is 13 residues. CDR3 in amino acids: CASSSGTNTEAFF. CDR3 DNA: TGTGCCAGCAGCTCCGGAACGAACACTGAAGCTTTCTTT.

As to this clone: One junction end disagrees with the germline gene, perhaps due to a read error. This chain uses TRBV4-1 with TRBJ1-4; D not resolved. In germline, CDR1 is MGHRA, CDR2 YSYEKL. CDR3 length equals 14 residues. DNA for the CDR3: TGCGCCACCAGCCGCCAGGAGAGGGCTGAAGAACTGTTTTTT. Its translation is CATSRQERAEELFF.

V gene TRBV4-2 combines with J gene TRBJ2-7; maybe TRBD1 (6 bases). The CDR3 loop spans 14 amino acids. Between the trimmed V and J ends, which lost 3 bases and 2 bases, there was a span of 11 bases. CDR1 and CDR2 from the germline V gene are LGHNA and YNFKEQ. CDR3 region: CASSQPSGAYEQYF. CDR3 in DNA: TGTGCCAGCAGCCAGCCTTCAGGGGCCTACGAGCAGTACTTC.

V is TRBV11-2 and J is TRBJ2-3, with a possible D match to TRBD1 (5 bases). The germline gives CDR1 SGHAT, CDR2 FQNNGV. Trimming left V 5 bases short and J 4 bases short, with 13 bases between. CDR3 length: 14 amino acids. The CDR3 protein is CASSRWAGSDTQYF. CDR3 bases: TGTGCCAGCAGCCGCTGGGCAGGGTCAGATACGCAGTATTTT.

The chain recombines TRBV6-6 with TRBJ2-5, with 10 bases matching TRBD2. The J segment lost 4 bases and the V segment lost 2 bases, leaving 7 bases of the junction unmatched. The CDR3 has 16 residues. Germline loops: CDR1 MNHNY, CDR2 SVGAGI (reference sequence). The CDR3 coding sequence is TGTGCCAGCAGTTACGAGGTGGCTAGCGGGGGAGAGACCCAGTACTTC. Its translation is CASSYEVASGGETQYF.

The chain uses TRBV15 and TRBJ2-1; 7 positions match TRBD1. CDR3 length: 13 residues. In germline, CDR1 is LNHNV, CDR2 YYDKDF (reference sequence). Germline trimming cut 0 bases from V and 16 bases from J; bases unmatched to any gene: 9. The CDR3 coding sequence is TGTGCCACCAGCAGAGATTCTAGACAGGGATGTTTCTTC. Translated, it gives CATSRDSRQGCFF.